This is a list of T cell receptor beta chains from one sample in a study of blood T cell repertoires in COVID-19. TCRdb keeps only in-frame clones here, not all; method: immunoSEQ multiplex PCR. The sample carries 100,000 to 120,000 clones, about 85% recorded once. Sequenced input: peripheral blood. The receptors originated from a man in his forties with acute or convalescent COVID-19. CDR3s include the opening cysteine and the closing phenylalanine or tryptophan. Each record gives: V gene, J gene, D gene, clone size, CDR3 protein, CDR3 DNA. A D gene is named only where the DNA matches it firmly. Some rows have no size entry. The others give once, few or many, or a class for an expanded clone.

v_call: TRBV19
j_call: TRBJ2-4
d_call: TRBD1
clone_size: -
cdr3_aa: CASSIGQVVAKNIQYF
cdr3_nt: TGTGCCAGTAGTATTGGACAGGTCGTAGCCAAAAACATTCAGTACTTC

v_call: TRBV10-3
j_call: TRBJ1-5
d_call: TRBD1
clone_size: few
cdr3_aa: CAISESTGNNQPQHF
cdr3_nt: TGTGCCATCAGTGAGTCGACAGGGAACAATCAGCCCCAGCATTTT

v_call: TRBV29-1
j_call: TRBJ1-2
d_call: TRBD1
clone_size: -
cdr3_aa: CSVLQGATYGYTF
cdr3_nt: TGCAGCGTTCTACAGGGGGCGACTTATGGCTACACCTTC

v_call: TRBV30
j_call: TRBJ1-6
d_call: -
clone_size: -
cdr3_aa: CAWKWRGSPLHF
cdr3_nt: TGTGCCTGGAAATGGCGGGGTTCACCCCTCCACTTT

v_call: TRBV5-1
j_call: TRBJ2-7
d_call: -
clone_size: -
cdr3_aa: CASSLGGQYEQYF
cdr3_nt: TGCGCCAGCAGCTTGGGGGGACAATACGAGCAGTACTTC

v_call: TRBV11-2
j_call: TRBJ2-3
d_call: TRBD2
clone_size: once
cdr3_aa: CASSSLTSGGQYF
cdr3_nt: TGTGCCAGCAGCTCTCTCACTAGCGGGGGGCAGTATTTT

v_call: TRBV10-3
j_call: TRBJ1-2
d_call: -
clone_size: -
cdr3_aa: CAISERAGETYGYTF
cdr3_nt: TGTGCCATCAGTGAGCGGGCAGGGGAAACATATGGCTACACCTTC

v_call: TRBV20-1
j_call: TRBJ2-7
d_call: -
clone_size: few
cdr3_aa: CSAATLYEQYF
cdr3_nt: TGCAGTGCAGCGACTCTCTACGAGCAGTACTTC

v_call: TRBV2
j_call: TRBJ2-6
d_call: TRBD1
clone_size: -
cdr3_aa: CASSPTRDRVVAGANVLTF
cdr3_nt: TGTGCCAGCAGTCCAACCAGGGACAGGGTAGTGGCTGGGGCCAACGTCCTGACTTTC

v_call: TRBV4-3
j_call: TRBJ2-1
d_call: -
clone_size: -
cdr3_aa: CASSQAKGASWNEQFF
cdr3_nt: TGCGCCAGCAGCCAAGCTAAAGGGGCGTCATGGAATGAGCAGTTCTTC